This TCR beta chain was recovered during a study of T cell responses to AZD1222 COVID-19 vaccine. Study results and limitations: Clonal diversity was possibly underestimated, and white British individuals and females predominated among donors. Two AZD1222 administrations were followed by greater Spike-specific TCR breadth and depth. AZD1222 recipients seropositive at baseline numbered only 5 or 6.

CDR1 MNHEY and CDR2 SVGAGI come from the germline V gene. CDR3 length equals 16 residues. V trimming: 4 bases; J trimming: 2 bases; junction bases outside the gene matches: 6. Concerning this clone: The antigen is undetermined.

Generated by immunoSEQ multiplex PCR, the TCRdb table keeps only in-frame clones and is missing some. The table lists more than 85,000 clones, roughly nine tenths of them singletons. The material was peripheral blood, obtained on day 0 of AZD1222 vaccination. V is TRBV6-5 and J is TRBJ1-3; 9 positions match TRBD1. The sequence derives from an adult in good health. CDR3 region: CASSSRQGVAGNTIYF. The CDR3 region has the DNA TGTGCCAGCAGTTCCCGACAGGGGGTAGCTGGAAACACCATATATTTT.